This T cell receptor (beta chain) was recorded in a study of blood T cell repertoires in COVID-19. Study summary: Italy, Spain and the United States were the sources of the convalescent and acute COVID-19 samples. Sources were T cells, B-cell-depleted T cells, or PBMCs; the material itself was cDNA or gDNA.

Authors' methods: Quantification of nucleated cells was approximated via reference gene primer amplification. This table comes from immunoSEQ multiplex PCR, and its TCRdb copy is limited to in-frame clones, with some not included. Clone size and V and J calls were adopted from that table, with D and trimming inferred from the DNA. Here the sample spans under 350,000 clones, less than 90% being singletons. V lost 1 base to trimming and J lost 10 bases, with 11 bases between them. Germline assignment: CDR1 SGHDN and CDR2 FVKESK. The CDR3 runs to 13 residues. Sequencing was done on a sample of peripheral blood. The clonotype comes from a human donor in a cohort sampled during active COVID-19. V and J are TRBV14 and TRBJ2-1; perhaps TRBD2 as D (6 bases). The CDR3 sequence: CASSQGGAGEQFF. The DNA of the CDR3 is TGTGCCAGCAGCCAAGGAGGGGCGGGGGAGCAGTTCTTC.